This T cell receptor (beta chain) appears in the sequencing data of a study of sequential checkpoint blockade in melanoma. Overall study: Patients were randomized 1:1 to nivolumab-then-ipilimumab or ipilimumab-then-nivolumab first-line. Each arm's sequence ended with maintenance nivolumab.

Germline-derived CDR1 and CDR2 are MNHEY and SMNVEV (reference sequence). V shed 6 bases, J shed 7 bases, and the junction held 8 bases outside the gene matches. This CDR3 comprises 14 residues. Clones were read by immunoSEQ multiplex PCR, and TCRdb kept only the in-frame ones, dropping some. The sample consists of about 11,000 clones, roughly 60% of them appearing once. Noted treatment: randomized to nivolumab then ipilimumab (arm A) or the reverse (arm B). DNA-damaging chemotherapy had not been given to any patient beforehand. PBMC sorting kept live CD3+CD8+ cells without CD19 or CD56. There are a few counts of this clone.

This chain links TRBV27 with TRBJ1-2, with 10 nucleotides matching TRBD1. The source is a human donor with melanoma. Sequenced here: CD8+ T cells sorted from blood (inferred from file names), sampled from a patient given nivolumab and ipilimumab in sequence. This chain's CDR3 is CASRAGTGEGGYTF. The CDR3 nucleotides are TGTGCCAGCAGAGCCGGGACAGGGGAGGGTGGCTACACCTTC.